The sequence of this T cell receptor (beta chain) was determined in a study of T cells in Graves' hyperthyroidism and ophthalmopathy. Background on the study: Peripheral blood was obtained at initial diagnosis, preceding any treatment. Overall study results and limits: The model predicted ophthalmopathy a median approximately 6.3 months before onset. In blood, most of the thyroid clonotypes expanded above 0.001 were also present.

Ten or more counts support this clonotype. The antigen remains undetermined. This CDR3 contains 15 residues. Germline trimming cut 3 bases from V and 1 base from J; bases unmatched to any gene: 3. Germline V gene lookup returns CDR1 MNHEY and CDR2 SMNVEV (reference sequence). The investigators amplified TCR beta CDR3 regions from RNA transcripts. During a first-round RT-PCR of the TCR CDR3, the HTBI primer set was used. TCRdb redid the calling of the multiplex PCR reads with MiXCR, one entry per CDR3 protein. The data hold 300,000 to 350,000 distinct CDR3 sequences, with 15% to 20% observed a single time.

The chain links TRBV27 to TRBJ1-5, with 7 nucleotides matching TRBD1. Sequenced input: blood. This clonotype was obtained from a woman aged 35 to 49 with Graves' ophthalmopathy. The CDR3, as DNA: TGTGCCAGCAGTTTTCGACAGGGAAGCAATCAGCCCCAGCATTTT. It is translated as CASSFRQGSNQPQHF.